Listed below are T cell receptor beta chains from one sample, sequenced in a study of T cell repertoires in cytomegalovirus infection. These receptors' targets are unknown. TCRdb called the reads again in MiXCR, with one record for every CDR3 protein. The sample consists of just under 500,000 distinct CDR3 sequences, about 33% of them appearing once. The sequencing here drew on cultured PBMCs, taken from culture after CMV antigen stimulation. The receptors originated from a human donor in good health (CMV status not recorded). Some clones in this sample may be carry-over from other donors' samples. The CDR3 runs from the conserved cysteine through the conserved F or W. The order of the fields is CDR3 DNA, CDR3 protein, clone size, V gene, D gene, J gene. A D gene is named only where the DNA matches it firmly. The size field is filled for only some rows; it gives once, few, many or a size class.

cdr3_nt: TGTGCCAGCAGCTTGGTGGCGGGAGTGGCCCACGAGCAGTACTTC; cdr3_aa: CASSLVAGVAHEQYF; clone_size: .; v_call: TRBV5-6; d_call: TRBD2; j_call: TRBJ2-7
cdr3_nt: TGTGCCAGCAGTTTAACGGTGGGGGGCCATAGCAATCAGCCCCAGCATTTT; cdr3_aa: CASSLTVGGHSNQPQHF; clone_size: .; v_call: TRBV12-3/TRBV12-4; d_call: .; j_call: TRBJ1-5
cdr3_nt: TGCGCCAGCAGCCAGGGAGCGGAGAGGGGAGATACGCAGTATTTT; cdr3_aa: CASSQGAERGDTQYF; clone_size: many; v_call: TRBV4-3; d_call: .; j_call: TRBJ2-3
cdr3_nt: TGTGCCAGTAGTTCCCCTTCGACTCGTTACAATGAGCAGTTCTTC; cdr3_aa: CASSSPSTRYNEQFF; clone_size: .; v_call: TRBV19; d_call: .; j_call: TRBJ2-1
cdr3_nt: TGTGCCAGCAGTGTGGCGGTGAACACTGAAGCTTTCTTT; cdr3_aa: CASSVAVNTEAFF; clone_size: .; v_call: TRBV25-1; d_call: .; j_call: TRBJ1-1
cdr3_nt: TGTGCCAGTAGTACACCGACAGGGGAACGTGAAAAACTGTTTTTT; cdr3_aa: CASSTPTGEREKLFF; clone_size: .; v_call: TRBV19; d_call: TRBD1; j_call: TRBJ1-4
cdr3_nt: TGTGCCAGCAGCCGGGACAGTGATCAGCCCCAGCATTTT; cdr3_aa: CASSRDSDQPQHF; clone_size: many; v_call: TRBV7-2; d_call: TRBD1; j_call: TRBJ1-5
cdr3_nt: TGCGCCAGCAGCCAAGATCTGGGGTATGACACTGAAGCTTTCTTT; cdr3_aa: CASSQDLGYDTEAFF; clone_size: .; v_call: TRBV4-1; d_call: .; j_call: TRBJ1-1
cdr3_nt: TGTGCCAGCAGACTTGAGGGGCACGGGGAGCTGTTTTTT; cdr3_aa: CASRLEGHGELFF; clone_size: few; v_call: TRBV6-1; d_call: .; j_call: TRBJ2-2
cdr3_nt: TGTGCCAGCAGTTACTACAGTAACACGAGGGATACGCAGTATTTT; cdr3_aa: CASSYYSNTRDTQYF; clone_size: .; v_call: TRBV6-2/TRBV6-3; d_call: .; j_call: TRBJ2-3
cdr3_nt: TGTGCCAGTAGTATAGAGGGACTCGGAACCAATGAGCAGTTCTTC; cdr3_aa: CASSIEGLGTNEQFF; clone_size: many; v_call: TRBV19; d_call: .; j_call: TRBJ2-1
cdr3_nt: TGTGCCAGCAGCCAAGTTTCGACTAGCGGAACAGATACGCAGTATTTT; cdr3_aa: CASSQVSTSGTDTQYF; clone_size: .; v_call: TRBV4-2; d_call: TRBD2; j_call: TRBJ2-3
cdr3_nt: TGTGCCAGCAGCCGGGGACAGGTCAATGAGCAGTTCTTC; cdr3_aa: CASSRGQVNEQFF; clone_size: .; v_call: TRBV28; d_call: TRBD1; j_call: TRBJ2-1
cdr3_nt: TGTGCCTGGACCCCTCCCTCAGGGGGCCCTGGAAACACCATATATTTT; cdr3_aa: CAWTPPSGGPGNTIYF; clone_size: .; v_call: TRBV30; d_call: TRBD1; j_call: TRBJ1-3
cdr3_nt: TGTGCCAGCAGCGCGTCACTAGAAATCTATCAAGAGACCCAGTACTTC; cdr3_aa: CASSASLEIYQETQYF; clone_size: .; v_call: TRBV13; d_call: .; j_call: TRBJ2-5
cdr3_nt: TGCAGTTGGACTAGCGGGACCAACACCGGGGAGCTGTTTTTT; cdr3_aa: CSWTSGTNTGELFF; clone_size: .; v_call: TRBV20-1; d_call: TRBD2; j_call: TRBJ2-2
cdr3_nt: TGTGCCAGCAGTGCCCGACTAGCGGGCCAGAATGAGCAGTTCTTC; cdr3_aa: CASSARLAGQNEQFF; clone_size: few; v_call: TRBV25-1; d_call: TRBD2; j_call: TRBJ2-1